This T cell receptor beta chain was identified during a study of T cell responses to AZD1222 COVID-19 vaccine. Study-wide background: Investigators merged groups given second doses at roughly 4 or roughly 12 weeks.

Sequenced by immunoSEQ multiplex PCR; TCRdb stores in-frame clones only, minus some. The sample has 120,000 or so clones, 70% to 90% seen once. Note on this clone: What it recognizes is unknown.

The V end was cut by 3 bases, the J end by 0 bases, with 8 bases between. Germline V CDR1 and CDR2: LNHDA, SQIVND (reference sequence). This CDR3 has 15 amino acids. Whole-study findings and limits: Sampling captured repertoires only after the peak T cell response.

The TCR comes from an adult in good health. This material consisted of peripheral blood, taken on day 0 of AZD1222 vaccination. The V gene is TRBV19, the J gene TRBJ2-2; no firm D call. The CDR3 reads CASSITPSNTGELFF. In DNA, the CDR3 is TGTGCCAGTAGTATCACCCCATCGAACACCGGGGAGCTGTTTTTT.